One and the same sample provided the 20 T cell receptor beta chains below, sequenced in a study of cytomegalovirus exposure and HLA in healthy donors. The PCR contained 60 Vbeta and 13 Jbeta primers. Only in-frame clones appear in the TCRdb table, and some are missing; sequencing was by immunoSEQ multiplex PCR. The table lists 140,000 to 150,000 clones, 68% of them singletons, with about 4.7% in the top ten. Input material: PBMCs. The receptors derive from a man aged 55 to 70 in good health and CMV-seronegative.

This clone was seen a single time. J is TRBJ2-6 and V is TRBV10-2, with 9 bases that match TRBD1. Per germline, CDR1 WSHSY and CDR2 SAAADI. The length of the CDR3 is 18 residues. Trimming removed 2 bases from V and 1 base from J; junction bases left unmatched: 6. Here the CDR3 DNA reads TGCGCCAGCAGTGAGCCCGGGACAGGGTGGTCTGGGGCCAACGTCCTGACTTTC. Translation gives CASSEPGTGWSGANVLTF.

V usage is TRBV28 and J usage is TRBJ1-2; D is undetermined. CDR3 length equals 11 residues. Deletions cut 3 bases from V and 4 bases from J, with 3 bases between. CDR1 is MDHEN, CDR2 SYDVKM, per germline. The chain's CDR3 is CASSFRYGYTF. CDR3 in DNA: TGTGCCAGCAGTTTCCGCTATGGCTACACCTTC.

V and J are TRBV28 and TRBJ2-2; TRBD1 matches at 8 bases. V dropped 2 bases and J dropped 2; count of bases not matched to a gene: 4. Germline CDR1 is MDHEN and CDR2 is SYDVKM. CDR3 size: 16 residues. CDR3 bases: TGTGCCAGCAGTTTAGCGGACAGGGAAAACACCGGGGAGCTGTTTTTT. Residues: CASSLADRENTGELFF.

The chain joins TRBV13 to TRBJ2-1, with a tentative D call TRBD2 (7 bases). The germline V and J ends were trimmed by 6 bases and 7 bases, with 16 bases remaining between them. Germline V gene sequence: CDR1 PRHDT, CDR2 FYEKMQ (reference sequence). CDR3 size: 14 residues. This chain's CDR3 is CASSFGGQRNEQFF. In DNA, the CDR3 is TGTGCCAGCAGTTTCGGGGGGCAAAGGAATGAGCAGTTCTTC.

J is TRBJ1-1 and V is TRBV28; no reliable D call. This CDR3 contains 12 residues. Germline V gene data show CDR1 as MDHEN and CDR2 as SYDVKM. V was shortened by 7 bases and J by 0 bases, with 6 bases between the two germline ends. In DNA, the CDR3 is TGTGCCAGCACGGCGGTGAACACTGAAGCTTTCTTT. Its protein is CASTAVNTEAFF. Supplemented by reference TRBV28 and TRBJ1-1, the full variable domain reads DVKVTQSSRYLVKRTGEKVFLECVQDMDHENMFWYRQDPGLGLRLIYFSYDVKMKEKGDIPEGYSVSREKKERFSLILESASTNQTSMYLCASTAVNTEAFFGQGTRLTVV.

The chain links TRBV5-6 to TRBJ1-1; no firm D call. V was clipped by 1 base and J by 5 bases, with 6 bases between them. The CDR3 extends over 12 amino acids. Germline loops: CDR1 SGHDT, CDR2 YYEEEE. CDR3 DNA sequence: TGTGCCAGCAGCTTGATCGGGACTGAAGCTTTCTTT. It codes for CASSLIGTEAFF.

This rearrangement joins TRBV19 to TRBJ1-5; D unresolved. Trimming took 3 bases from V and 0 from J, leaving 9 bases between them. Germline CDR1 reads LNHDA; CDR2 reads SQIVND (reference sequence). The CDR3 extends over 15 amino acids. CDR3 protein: CASSITPYSNQPQHF. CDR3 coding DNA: TGTGCCAGTAGTATTACTCCCTATAGCAATCAGCCCCAGCATTTT.

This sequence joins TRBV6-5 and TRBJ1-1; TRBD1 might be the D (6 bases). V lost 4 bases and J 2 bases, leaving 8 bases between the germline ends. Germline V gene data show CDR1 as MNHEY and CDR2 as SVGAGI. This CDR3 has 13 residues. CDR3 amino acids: CASSLTGNTEAFF. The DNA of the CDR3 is TGTGCCAGCAGTTTGACAGGCAACACTGAAGCTTTCTTT.

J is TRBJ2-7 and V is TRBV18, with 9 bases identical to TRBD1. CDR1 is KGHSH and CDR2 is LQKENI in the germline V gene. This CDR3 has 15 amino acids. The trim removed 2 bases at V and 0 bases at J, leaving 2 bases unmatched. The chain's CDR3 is CASSPSGQGSYEQYF. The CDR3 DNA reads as TGTGCCAGCTCACCATCGGGACAGGGCTCCTACGAGCAGTACTTC.

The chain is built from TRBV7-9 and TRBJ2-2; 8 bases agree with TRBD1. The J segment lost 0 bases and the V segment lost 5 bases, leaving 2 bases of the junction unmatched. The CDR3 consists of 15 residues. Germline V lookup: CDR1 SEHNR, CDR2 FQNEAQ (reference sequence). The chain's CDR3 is CASSQTGANTGELFF. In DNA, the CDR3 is TGTGCCAGCAGCCAGACAGGGGCGAACACCGGGGAGCTGTTTTTT. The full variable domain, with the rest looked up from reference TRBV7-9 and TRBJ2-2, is DTGVSQNPRHKITKRGQNVTFRCDPISEHNRLYWYRQTLGQGPEFLTYFQNEAQLEKSRLLSDRFSAERPKGSFSTLEIQRTEQGDSAMYLCASSQTGANTGELFFGEGSRLTVL.

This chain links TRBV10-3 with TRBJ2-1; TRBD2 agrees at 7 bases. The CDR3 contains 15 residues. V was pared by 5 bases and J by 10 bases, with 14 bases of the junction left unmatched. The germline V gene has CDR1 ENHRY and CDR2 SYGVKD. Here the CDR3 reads CAISSSRDYPQEQFF. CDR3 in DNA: TGTGCCATCAGTTCGAGTCGGGACTACCCTCAGGAGCAGTTCTTC.

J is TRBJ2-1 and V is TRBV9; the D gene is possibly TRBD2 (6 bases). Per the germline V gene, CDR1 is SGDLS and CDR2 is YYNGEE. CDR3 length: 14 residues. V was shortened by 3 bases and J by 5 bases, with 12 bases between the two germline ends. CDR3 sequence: CASSAQLADNEQFF. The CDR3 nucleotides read TGTGCCAGCAGCGCACAGTTAGCGGACAATGAGCAGTTCTTC.

Here the CDR3 DNA reads TGTGCCAGCTCACCACCGTCGGTGAGCTCCTATAATTCACCCCTCCACTTT. It codes for CASSPPSVSSYNSPLHF. The chain combines TRBV18 with TRBJ1-6; D call uncertain. Germline values: CDR1 KGHSH, CDR2 LQKENI. The CDR3 is 17 residues long. V was cut by 0 bases and J by 0 bases, with 9 bases left in between.

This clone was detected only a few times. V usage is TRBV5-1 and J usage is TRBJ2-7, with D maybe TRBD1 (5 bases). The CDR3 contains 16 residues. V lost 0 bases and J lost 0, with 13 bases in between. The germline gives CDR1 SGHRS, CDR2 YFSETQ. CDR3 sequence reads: CASSLGPRQSSYEQYF. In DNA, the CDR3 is TGCGCCAGCAGCTTGGGTCCGAGACAGAGCTCCTACGAGCAGTACTTC. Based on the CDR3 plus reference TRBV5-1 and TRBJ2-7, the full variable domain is KAGVTQTPRYLIKTRGQQVTLSCSPISGHRSVSWYQQTPGQGLQFLFEYFSETQRNKGNFPGRFSGRQFSNSRSEMNVSTLELGDSALYLCASSLGPRQSSYEQYFGPGTRLTVT.

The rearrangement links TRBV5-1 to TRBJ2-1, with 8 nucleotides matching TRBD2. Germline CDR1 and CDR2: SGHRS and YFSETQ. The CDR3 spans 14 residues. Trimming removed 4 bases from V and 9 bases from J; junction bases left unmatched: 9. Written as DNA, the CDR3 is TGCGCCAGCAGCCCCCAGATAGCGGGATCTGAGCAGTTCTTC. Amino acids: CASSPQIAGSEQFF.

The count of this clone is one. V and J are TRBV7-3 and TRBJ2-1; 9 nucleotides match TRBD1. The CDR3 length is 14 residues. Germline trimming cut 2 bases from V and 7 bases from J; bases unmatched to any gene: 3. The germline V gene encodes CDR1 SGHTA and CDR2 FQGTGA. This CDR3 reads CASSLGTGFNEQFF. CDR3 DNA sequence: TGTGCCAGCAGCTTAGGGACAGGGTTTAATGAGCAGTTCTTC.

The CDR3 region is CASSLPRDTQETQYF. The CDR3 DNA follows: TGTGCCAGCAGTTTACCCCGGGACACACAAGAGACCCAGTACTTC. V gene TRBV28 combines with J gene TRBJ2-5, with D perhaps TRBD1 (6 bases). Germline CDR1 reads MDHEN; CDR2 reads SYDVKM. The CDR3 has 15 residues. The germline V and J ends were trimmed by 2 bases and 2 bases, with 12 bases remaining between them.

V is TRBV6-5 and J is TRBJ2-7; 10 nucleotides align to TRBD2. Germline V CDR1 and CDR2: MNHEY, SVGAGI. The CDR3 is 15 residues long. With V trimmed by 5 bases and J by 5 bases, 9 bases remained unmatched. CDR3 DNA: TGTGCCAGCAGTCGAGCTAGCGGGAGTTATAACGAGCAGTACTTC. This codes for CASSRASGSYNEQYF.

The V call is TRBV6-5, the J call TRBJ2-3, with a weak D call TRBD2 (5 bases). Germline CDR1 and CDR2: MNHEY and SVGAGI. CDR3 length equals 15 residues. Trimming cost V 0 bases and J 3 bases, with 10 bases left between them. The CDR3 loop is CASSYSRDFTDTQYF. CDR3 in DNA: TGTGCCAGCAGTTACTCGAGGGATTTTACAGATACGCAGTATTTT.

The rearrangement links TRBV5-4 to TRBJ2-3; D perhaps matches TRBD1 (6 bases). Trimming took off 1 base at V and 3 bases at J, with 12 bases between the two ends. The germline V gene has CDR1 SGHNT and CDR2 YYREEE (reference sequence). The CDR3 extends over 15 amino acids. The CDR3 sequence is CASSLLGAVTDTQYF. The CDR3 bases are TGTGCCAGCAGCTTGTTGGGGGCAGTGACAGATACGCAGTATTTT. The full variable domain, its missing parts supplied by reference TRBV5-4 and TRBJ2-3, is ETGVTQSPTHLIKTRGQQVTLRCSSQSGHNTVSWYQQALGQGPQFIFQYYREEENGRGNFPPRFSGLQFPNYSSELNVNALELDDSALYLCASSLLGAVTDTQYFGPGTRLTVL.